These 4 T cell receptor beta chains were sequenced from one sample in a study of T cell repertoires in ileal Crohn's disease. The assay was immunoSEQ multiplex PCR, and TCRdb's table has in-frame clones only and misses some. The sample shows more than 15,000 clones, less than 85% of them seen only once. The sequencing sample was made of ileal tissue. These receptor sequences come from an adult with Crohn's disease.

This sequence joins TRBV5-1 and TRBJ1-1; D call uncertain. This CDR3 comprises 15 residues. Germline CDR1 reads SGHRS; CDR2 reads YFSETQ. The ends were cut back, 0 bases at V and 3 bases at J, with 12 bases in the middle. DNA for the CDR3: TGCGCCAGCAGCTTGGGGCCAAGAAAACACACTGAAGCTTTCTTT. Its translation: CASSLGPRKHTEAFF.

The V gene is TRBV7-9, the J gene TRBJ1-1; D possibly corresponds to TRBD1 (5 bases). V was cut by 3 bases and J by 1 base, with 9 bases left in between. The germline V gene has CDR1 SEHNR and CDR2 FQNEAQ (reference sequence). This CDR3 comprises 14 residues. CDR3 region: CASSFQGQNTEAFF. The DNA for the CDR3 is TGTGCCAGCAGCTTTCAGGGCCAGAACACTGAAGCTTTCTTT.

The chain joins TRBV4-3 to TRBJ2-2; 7 nucleotides agree with TRBD1. Germline V gives CDR1 LGHNA, CDR2 YSLEER. The CDR3 is 17 residues long. The V gene end was trimmed by 1 base and the J gene end by 3 bases; junction bases not matched to a gene: 8. The CDR3 coding sequence is TGCGCCAGCAGCCAAGTTCGACAGGGCCTTGACACCGGGGAGCTGTTTTTT. This encodes CASSQVRQGLDTGELFF.

The chain recombines TRBV4-3 with TRBJ1-3; D uncertain. Per the germline V gene, CDR1 is LGHNA and CDR2 is YSLEER. Deletions cut 3 bases from V and 0 bases from J, with 9 bases between. The CDR3 runs to 15 residues. The CDR3 nucleotides read TGCGCCAGCAGCCAGTCCCTGCGCTCTGGAAACACCATATATTTT. This encodes CASSQSLRSGNTIYF.